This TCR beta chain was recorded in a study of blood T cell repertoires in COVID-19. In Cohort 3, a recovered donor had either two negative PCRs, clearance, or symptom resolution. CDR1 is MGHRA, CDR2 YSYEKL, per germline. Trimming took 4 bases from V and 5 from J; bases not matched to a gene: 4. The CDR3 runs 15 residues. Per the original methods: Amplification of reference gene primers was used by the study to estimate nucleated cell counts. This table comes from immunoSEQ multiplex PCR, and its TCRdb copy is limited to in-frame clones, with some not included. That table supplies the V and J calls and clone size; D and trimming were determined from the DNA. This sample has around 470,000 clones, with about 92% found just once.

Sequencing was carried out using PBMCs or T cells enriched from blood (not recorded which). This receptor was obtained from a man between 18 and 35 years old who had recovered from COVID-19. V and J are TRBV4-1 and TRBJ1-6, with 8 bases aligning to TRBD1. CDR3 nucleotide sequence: TGCGCCAGCAGCCCGCGGACAGGGAATAATTCACCCCTCCACTTT. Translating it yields CASSPRTGNNSPLHF.